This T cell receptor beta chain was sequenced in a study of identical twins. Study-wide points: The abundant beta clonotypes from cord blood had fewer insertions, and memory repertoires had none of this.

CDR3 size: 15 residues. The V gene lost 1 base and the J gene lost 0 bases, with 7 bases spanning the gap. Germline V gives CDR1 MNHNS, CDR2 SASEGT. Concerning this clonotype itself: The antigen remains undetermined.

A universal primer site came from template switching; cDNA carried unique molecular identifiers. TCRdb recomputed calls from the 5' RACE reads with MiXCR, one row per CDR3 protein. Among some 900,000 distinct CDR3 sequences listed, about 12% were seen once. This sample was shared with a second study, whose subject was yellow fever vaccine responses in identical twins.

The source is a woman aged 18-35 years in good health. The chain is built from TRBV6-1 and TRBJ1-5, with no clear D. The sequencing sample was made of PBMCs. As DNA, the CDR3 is TGTGCCAGCAGTGAAGGACCTTATAGCAATCAGCCCCAGCATTTT. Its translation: CASSEGPYSNQPQHF.